This T cell receptor (beta chain) was documented in a study of blood T cell repertoires in COVID-19 (dated by TCRdb to about 2020). About the full investigation: The collaborator samples originated in the United States, Italy and Spain and spanned the acute and convalescent phases of COVID-19. The prospective study material was composed of cDNA or gDNA derived from T cells, B-cell-depleted T cells, or PBMCs. Subjects who had been exposed to COVID-19, were actively infected with it, or had recovered from it provided the deeply sampled blood TCRbeta repertoires that made up the dataset. The repertoires were made available in a free public database intended to serve as a resource for research on the immune response to SARS-CoV-2. Samples came from the ongoing ImmuneRACE study (first 160 participants) plus 1,254 subjects from 6 global collaborators. A de-identified subject ID, COVID-19 status, age in years and sex were almost always included in the sample metadata. Where HLA class I and class II types were available, the types were taken from metadata supplied by the sample provider, not from assay-based typing. Results the study describes overall, beyond this receptor: How much clinical and demographic metadata was included differed by source and by participant, and the metadata was provided uncurated.

TCRbeta CDR3 regions were amplified from genomic DNA using the immunoSEQ Assay, a bias-controlled multiplex PCR. The original pipeline was this. Within the assay, amplification of reference gene primers was used to estimate how many nucleated cells each sample contained. To quantify the absolute abundance of each unique TCRbeta CDR3 rearrangement, sequence reads were collapsed and filtered. For each sample, productive Simpson clonality was calculated as the square root of Simpson's diversity index across productive rearrangements. This immuneACCESS table, as held by TCRdb, lists in-frame sequences with V and J called but not all clones. Of the missing ones, under half trace to an unresolved V gene in checked studies; the others have no known cause. D and trimming come from the DNA, and the V and J calls and clone size come from that table. The sample table lists 200,000 to 250,000 clones, roughly 88% of them with a count of one. The ten largest clones represent about 4% of the sample.

Comments on this clone: Its antigen has not been determined. Base qualities are missing; no much larger clone stands one base away.

Participants in the prospective study were aged roughly 18 to 95 years, lived in about two dozen United States geographic areas, and enrolled through a virtual design. In the prospective study, cohorts were assigned on the basis of participant-reported clinical history obtained from a screening survey and a study questionnaire. In the prospective study, whole blood, serum and a nasopharyngeal or oropharyngeal swab were collected from each participant by mobile phlebotomists. Over a roughly two-month period, participants in the prospective study had the option of providing additional blood draws and questionnaires. Blood samples from the prospective study were shipped frozen or at room temperature prior to DNA extraction. The sample taken for sequencing was PBMCs or T cells enriched from blood (not recorded which). This receptor was obtained from a woman aged 35 to 49 with acute COVID-19.

The CDR3 corresponds to CASSQRKKGGDYYEQYF. The DNA reads as follows: TGTGCCAGCAGTCAACGAAAAAAAGGTGGGGACTACTACGAGCAGTACTTC. Here the chain combines TRBV14 and TRBJ2-7; 7 central nucleotides agree with TRBD2. The CDR3, from cysteine to phenylalanine, totals 17 residues. Only CDR3 DNA is held: 51 bases, read in frame from base 1. V ends up 6 bases short and J 3 bases short, with an unmatched junction base count of 17. As encoded in the germline V gene, CDR1 is SGHDN while CDR2 is FVKESK.